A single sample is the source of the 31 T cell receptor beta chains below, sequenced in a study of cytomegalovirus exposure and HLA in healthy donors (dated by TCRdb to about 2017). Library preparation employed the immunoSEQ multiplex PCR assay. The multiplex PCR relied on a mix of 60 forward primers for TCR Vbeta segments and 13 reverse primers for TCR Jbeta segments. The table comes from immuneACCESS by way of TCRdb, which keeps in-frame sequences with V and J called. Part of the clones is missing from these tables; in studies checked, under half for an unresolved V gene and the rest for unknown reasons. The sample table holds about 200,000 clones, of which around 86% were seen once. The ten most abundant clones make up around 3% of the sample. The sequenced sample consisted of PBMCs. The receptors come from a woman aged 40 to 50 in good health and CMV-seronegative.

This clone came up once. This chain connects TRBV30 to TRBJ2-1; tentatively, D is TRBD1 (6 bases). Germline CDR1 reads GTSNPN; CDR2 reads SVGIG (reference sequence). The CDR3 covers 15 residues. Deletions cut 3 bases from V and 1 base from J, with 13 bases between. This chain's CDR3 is CAWRERGSSYNEQFF. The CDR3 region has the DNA TGTGCCTGGAGGGAGAGGGGGAGTTCCTACAATGAGCAGTTCTTC.

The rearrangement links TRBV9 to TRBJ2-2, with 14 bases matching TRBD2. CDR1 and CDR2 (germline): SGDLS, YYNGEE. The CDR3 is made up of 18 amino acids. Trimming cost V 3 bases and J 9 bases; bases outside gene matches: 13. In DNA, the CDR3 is TGTGCCAGCAGCGCCGGGACTAGCGGGAGCCAAGTCTACTGGGAGCTGTTTTTT. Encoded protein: CASSAGTSGSQVYWELFF.

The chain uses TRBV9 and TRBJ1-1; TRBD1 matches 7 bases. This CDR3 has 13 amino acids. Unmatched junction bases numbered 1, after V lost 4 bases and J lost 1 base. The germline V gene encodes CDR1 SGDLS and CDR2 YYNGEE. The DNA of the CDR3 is TGTGCCAGCAGCAGGGACAGGAACACTGAAGCTTTCTTT. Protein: CASSRDRNTEAFF.

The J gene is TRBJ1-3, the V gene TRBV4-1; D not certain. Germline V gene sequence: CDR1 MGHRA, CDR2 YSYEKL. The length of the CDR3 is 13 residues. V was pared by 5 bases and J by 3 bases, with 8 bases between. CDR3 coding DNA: TGCGCCAGCAGCGAGGGTCTTGGAAACACCATATATTTT. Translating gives CASSEGLGNTIYF.

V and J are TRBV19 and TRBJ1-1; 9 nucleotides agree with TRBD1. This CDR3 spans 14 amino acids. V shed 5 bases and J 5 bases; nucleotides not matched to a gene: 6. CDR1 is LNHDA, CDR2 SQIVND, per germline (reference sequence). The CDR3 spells CASSFGTGKTEAFF. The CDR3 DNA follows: TGTGCCAGTAGTTTTGGGACAGGGAAGACTGAAGCTTTCTTT.

The CDR3 sequence: CASSLAPPAEAFF. As DNA, the CDR3 is TGTGCCAGCAGCTTGGCCCCGCCGGCTGAAGCTTTCTTT. V gene TRBV5-4 combines with J gene TRBJ1-1, with unresolved D. V lost 0 bases and J 6 bases, leaving 9 bases between the germline ends. Germline V lookup: CDR1 SGHNT, CDR2 YYREEE (reference sequence). The CDR3 is made up of 13 amino acids.

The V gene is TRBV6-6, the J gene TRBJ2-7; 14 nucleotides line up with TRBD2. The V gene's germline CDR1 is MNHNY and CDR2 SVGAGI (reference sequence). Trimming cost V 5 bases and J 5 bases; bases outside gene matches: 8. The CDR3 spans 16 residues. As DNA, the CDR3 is TGTGCCAGCAGTCCGAAGGGACTAGCGGGAGTCGACGAGCAGTACTTC. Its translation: CASSPKGLAGVDEQYF.

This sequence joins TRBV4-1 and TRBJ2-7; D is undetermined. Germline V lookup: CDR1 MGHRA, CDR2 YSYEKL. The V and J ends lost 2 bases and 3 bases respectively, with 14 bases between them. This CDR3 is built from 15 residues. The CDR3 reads CASSQMTYGYYEQYF. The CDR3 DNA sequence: TGCGCCAGCAGCCAAATGACGTACGGGTACTACGAGCAGTACTTC.

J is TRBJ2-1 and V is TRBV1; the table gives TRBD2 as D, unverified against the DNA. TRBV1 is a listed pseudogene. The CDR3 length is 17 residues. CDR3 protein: CTSSQDFPGLGNNEQFF. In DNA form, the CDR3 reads TGCACCAGCAGCCAAGATTTTCCGGGACTAGGTAACAATGAGCAGTTCTTC.

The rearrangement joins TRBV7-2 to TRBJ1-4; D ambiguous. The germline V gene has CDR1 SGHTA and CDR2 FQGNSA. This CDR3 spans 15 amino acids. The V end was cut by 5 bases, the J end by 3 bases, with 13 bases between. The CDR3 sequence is CASSPGLHPNEKLFF. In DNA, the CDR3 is TGTGCCAGCAGCCCGGGGTTACACCCTAATGAAAAACTGTTTTTT.

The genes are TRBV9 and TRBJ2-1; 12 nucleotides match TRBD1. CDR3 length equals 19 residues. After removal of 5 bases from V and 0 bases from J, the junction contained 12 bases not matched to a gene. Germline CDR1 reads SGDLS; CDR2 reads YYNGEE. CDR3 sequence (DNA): TGTGCCAGCAGTGGGCTTGGGACAGGGGGCTCTAGCTCCTACAATGAGCAGTTCTTC. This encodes CASSGLGTGGSSSYNEQFF. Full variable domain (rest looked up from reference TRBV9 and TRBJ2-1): DSGVTQTPKHLITATGQRVTLRCSPRSGDLSVYWYQQSLDQGLQFLIQYYNGEERAKGNILERFSAQQFPDLHSELNLSSLELGDSALYFCASSGLGTGGSSSYNEQFFGPGTRLTVL.

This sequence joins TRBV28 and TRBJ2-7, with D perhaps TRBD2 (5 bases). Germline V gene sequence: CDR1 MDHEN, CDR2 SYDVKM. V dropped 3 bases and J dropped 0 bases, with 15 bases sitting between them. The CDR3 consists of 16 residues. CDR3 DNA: TGTGCCAGCAGTTTGTGGGCTAGCTCTAGCTCCTACGAGCAGTACTTC. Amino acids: CASSLWASSSSYEQYF.

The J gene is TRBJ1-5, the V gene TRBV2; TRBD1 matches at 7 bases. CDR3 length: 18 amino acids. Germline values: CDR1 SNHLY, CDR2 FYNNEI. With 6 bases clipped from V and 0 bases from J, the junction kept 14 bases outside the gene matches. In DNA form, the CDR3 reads TGTGCCAGCAGAGACTACAGGGGAATCAGCTATAGCAATCAGCCCCAGCATTTT. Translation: CASRDYRGISYSNQPQHF.

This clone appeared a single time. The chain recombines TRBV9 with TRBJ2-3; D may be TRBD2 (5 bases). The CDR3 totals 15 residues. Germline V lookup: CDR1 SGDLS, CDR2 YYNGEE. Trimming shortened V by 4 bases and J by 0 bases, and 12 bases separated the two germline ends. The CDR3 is CASSNSGYSTDTQYF. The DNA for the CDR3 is TGTGCCAGCAGCAACAGCGGCTATAGCACAGATACGCAGTATTTT.

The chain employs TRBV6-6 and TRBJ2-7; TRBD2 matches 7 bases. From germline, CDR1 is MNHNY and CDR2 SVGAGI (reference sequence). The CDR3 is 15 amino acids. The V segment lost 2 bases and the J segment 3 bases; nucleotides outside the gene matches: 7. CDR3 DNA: TGTGCCAGCAGTTACCTTGACGGCGGGGGCTACGAGCAGTACTTC. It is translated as CASSYLDGGGYEQYF.

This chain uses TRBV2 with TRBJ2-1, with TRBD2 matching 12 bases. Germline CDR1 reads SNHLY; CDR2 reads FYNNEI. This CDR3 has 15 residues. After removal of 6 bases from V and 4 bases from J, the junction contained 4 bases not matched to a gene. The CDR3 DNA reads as TGTGCCAGCAGGGACGGGACTAGCGGGTACAATGAGCAGTTCTTC. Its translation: CASRDGTSGYNEQFF.

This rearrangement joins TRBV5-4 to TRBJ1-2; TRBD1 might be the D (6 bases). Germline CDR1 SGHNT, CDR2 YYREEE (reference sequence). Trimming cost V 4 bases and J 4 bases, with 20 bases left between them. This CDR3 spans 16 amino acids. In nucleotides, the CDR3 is TGTGCCAGCAGCCCGGGAGGGGGACCTCTTAGCTATGGCTACACCTTC. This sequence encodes CASSPGGGPLSYGYTF.

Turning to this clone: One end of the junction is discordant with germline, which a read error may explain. CDR3 residues: CSARNQETQYF. CDR3 nucleotides: TGCAGTGCTAGAAACCAGGAGACCCAGTACTTC. The genes are TRBV20-1 and TRBJ2-5; D remains ambiguous. CDR3 size: 11 residues. CDR1 and CDR2 from the germline V gene are DFQATT and SNEGSKA (reference sequence).

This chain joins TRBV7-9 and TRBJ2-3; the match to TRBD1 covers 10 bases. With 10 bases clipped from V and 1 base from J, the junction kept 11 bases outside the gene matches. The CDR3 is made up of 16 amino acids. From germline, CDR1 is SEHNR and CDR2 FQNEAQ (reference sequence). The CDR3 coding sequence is TGTGCCATCGTACTCGAAGGGACAGGGGGCACAGATACGCAGTATTTT. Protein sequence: CAIVLEGTGGTDTQYF.

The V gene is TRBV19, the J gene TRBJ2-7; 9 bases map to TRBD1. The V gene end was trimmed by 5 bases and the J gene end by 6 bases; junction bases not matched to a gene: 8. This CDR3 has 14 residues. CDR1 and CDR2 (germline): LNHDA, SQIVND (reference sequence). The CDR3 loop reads CASSPGTGYSEQYF. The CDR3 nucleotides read TGTGCCAGTAGTCCCGGGACAGGGTATTCCGAGCAGTACTTC.

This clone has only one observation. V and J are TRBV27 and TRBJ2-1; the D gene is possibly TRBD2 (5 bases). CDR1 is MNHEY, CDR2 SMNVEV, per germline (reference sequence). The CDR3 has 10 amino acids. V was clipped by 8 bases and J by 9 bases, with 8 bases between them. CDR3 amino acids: CASGRGEQFF. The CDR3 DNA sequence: TGTGCCAGCGGCCGGGGTGAGCAGTTCTTC.

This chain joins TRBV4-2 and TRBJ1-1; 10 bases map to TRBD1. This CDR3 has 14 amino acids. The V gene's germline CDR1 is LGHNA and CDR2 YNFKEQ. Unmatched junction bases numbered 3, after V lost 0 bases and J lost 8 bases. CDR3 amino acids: CASSQESGQGEAFF. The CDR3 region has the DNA TGTGCCAGCAGCCAAGAATCGGGACAGGGGGAAGCTTTCTTT.

The CDR3 reads CASSPSRTGTGGNQPQHF. The CDR3 DNA reads TGTGCCAGCTCACCATCGCGGACCGGGACAGGGGGCAATCAGCCCCAGCATTTT. The V gene is TRBV18, the J gene TRBJ1-5, with TRBD1 matching 10 bases. The germline V gene encodes CDR1 KGHSH and CDR2 LQKENI. CDR3 length equals 18 residues. The J segment lost 2 bases and the V segment lost 2 bases, leaving 9 bases of the junction unmatched.

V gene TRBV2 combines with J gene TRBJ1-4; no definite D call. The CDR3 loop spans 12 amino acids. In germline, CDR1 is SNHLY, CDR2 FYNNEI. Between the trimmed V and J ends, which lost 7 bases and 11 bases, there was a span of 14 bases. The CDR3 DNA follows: TGTGCCAGCACTGAGATGGCGGGGAAACTGTTTTTT. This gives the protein CASTEMAGKLFF.

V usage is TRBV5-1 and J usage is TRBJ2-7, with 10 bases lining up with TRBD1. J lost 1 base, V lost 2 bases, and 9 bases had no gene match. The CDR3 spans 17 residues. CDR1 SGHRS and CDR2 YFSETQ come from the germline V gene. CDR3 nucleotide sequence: TGCGCCAGCAGCTTCATCCGGGGACAGGGGTTTTCCTACGAGCAGTACTTC. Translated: CASSFIRGQGFSYEQYF.

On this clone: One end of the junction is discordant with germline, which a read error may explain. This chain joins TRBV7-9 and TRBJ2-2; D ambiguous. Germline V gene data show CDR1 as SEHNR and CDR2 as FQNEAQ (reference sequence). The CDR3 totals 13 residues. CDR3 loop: CSSSSLNTGELFF. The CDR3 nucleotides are TGTTCCAGCAGCTCCCTAAACACCGGGGAGCTGTTTTTT.

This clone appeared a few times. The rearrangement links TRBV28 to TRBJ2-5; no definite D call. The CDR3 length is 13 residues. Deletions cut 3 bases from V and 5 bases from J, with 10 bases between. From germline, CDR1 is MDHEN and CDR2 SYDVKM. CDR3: CASSFYGEETQYF. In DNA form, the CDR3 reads TGTGCCAGCAGTTTTTATGGTGAGGAGACCCAGTACTTC.

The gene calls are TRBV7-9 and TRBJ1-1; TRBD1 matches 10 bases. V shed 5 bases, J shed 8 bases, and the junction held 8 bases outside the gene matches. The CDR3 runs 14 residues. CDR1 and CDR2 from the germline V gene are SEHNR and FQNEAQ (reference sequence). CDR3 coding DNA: TGTGCCAGCAGCCCAAACCGGGACAGGGGAGAAGCTTTCTTT. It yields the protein CASSPNRDRGEAFF.

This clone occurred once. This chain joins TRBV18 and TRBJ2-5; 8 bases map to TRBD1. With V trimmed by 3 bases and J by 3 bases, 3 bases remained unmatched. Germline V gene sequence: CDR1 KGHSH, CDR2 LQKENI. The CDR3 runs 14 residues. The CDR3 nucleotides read TGTGCCAGCTCACCTATGGACAGGGAAGAGACCCAGTACTTC. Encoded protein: CASSPMDREETQYF.

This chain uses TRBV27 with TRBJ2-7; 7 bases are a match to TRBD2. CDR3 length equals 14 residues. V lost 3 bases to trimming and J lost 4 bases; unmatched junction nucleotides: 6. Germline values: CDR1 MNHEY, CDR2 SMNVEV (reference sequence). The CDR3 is CASSFRREGYEQYF. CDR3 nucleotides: TGTGCCAGCAGTTTTCGCAGGGAGGGTTACGAGCAGTACTTC.

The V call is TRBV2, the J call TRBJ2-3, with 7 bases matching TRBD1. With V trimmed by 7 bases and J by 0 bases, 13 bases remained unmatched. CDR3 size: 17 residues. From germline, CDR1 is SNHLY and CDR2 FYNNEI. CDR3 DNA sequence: TGTGCCAGCAACCTTGACAGGGCAGTATCTAGCACAGATACGCAGTATTTT. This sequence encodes CASNLDRAVSSTDTQYF.